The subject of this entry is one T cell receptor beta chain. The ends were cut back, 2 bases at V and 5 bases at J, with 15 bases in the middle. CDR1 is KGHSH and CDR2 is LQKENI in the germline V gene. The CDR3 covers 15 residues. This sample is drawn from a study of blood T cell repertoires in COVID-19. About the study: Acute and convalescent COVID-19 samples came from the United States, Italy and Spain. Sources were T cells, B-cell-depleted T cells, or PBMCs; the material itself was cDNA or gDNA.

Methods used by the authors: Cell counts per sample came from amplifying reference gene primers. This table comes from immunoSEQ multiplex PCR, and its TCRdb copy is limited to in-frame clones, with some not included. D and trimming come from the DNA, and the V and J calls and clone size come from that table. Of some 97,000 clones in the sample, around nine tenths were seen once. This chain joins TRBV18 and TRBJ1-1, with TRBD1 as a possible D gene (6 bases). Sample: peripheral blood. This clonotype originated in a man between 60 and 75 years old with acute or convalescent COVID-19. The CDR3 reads CASSPVSGAQTEAFF. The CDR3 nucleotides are TGTGCCAGCTCACCAGTATCAGGGGCGCAGACTGAAGCTTTCTTT.